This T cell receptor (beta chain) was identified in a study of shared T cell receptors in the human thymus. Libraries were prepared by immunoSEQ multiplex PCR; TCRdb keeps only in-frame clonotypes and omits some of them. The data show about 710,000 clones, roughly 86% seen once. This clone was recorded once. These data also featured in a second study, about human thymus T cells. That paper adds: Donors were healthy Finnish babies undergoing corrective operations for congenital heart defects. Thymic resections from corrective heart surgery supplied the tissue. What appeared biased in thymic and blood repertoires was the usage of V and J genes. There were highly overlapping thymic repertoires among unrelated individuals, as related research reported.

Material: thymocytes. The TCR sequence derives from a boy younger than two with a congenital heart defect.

The CDR3 nucleotides are TGTGCCAGCAGTCCCCACTCAGGGAACCATCCCGGGGAGACCCAGTACTTC. Translated: CASSPHSGNHPGETQYF. The chain uses TRBV27 and TRBJ2-5, with D tentatively TRBD1 (5 bases). Germline CDR1 MNHEY, CDR2 SMNVEV (reference sequence). V lost 5 bases and J lost 5, with 24 bases in between. CDR3 length equals 17 residues.